The following is a TCR beta chain sequence with its context. As the CDR3 is not closed by the conserved phenylalanine or tryptophan, this likely results from a read error. It was unsorted whole blood that yielded blood RNA, and germline DNA was also extracted. TCR beta cDNA was prepared out of 450 to 500 ng total RNA by means of a constant-region primer. TCR beta libraries came from three nested multiplex PCR rounds using slightly modified ARM-PCR. TRBV1-TRBV30 forward and Cbeta reverse primers drove the first two roughly 10-cycle rounds. TCRdb re-analysed the multiplex PCR reads in MiXCR, keeping a single row per CDR3 protein. The data hold around 330,000 distinct CDR3 sequences, with roughly three fifths observed a single time. The record originates from a study of tumor-infiltrating lymphocytes in primary liver carcinoma. This CDR3 contains 13 residues. Germline V CDR1 and CDR2: SGHAT, FQDESV (reference sequence).

The V gene is TRBV11-1, the J gene TRBJ2-1; a weak D match, TRBD2 (5 bases). The sequencing sample was made of peripheral blood. This clonotype originated in a woman aged 25 to 39 with primary liver carcinoma and hepatitis B virus infection. The CDR3 DNA reads TGTGTCAGCAGCTTACCCGGCCGGGGTGAGCAGTTCTCC. Its translation: CVSSLPGRGEQFS.